The 14 T cell receptor beta chains reported below all come from one sample, sequenced in a study of T cells after yellow fever vaccination. TCRdb recomputed calls from the 5' RACE reads with MiXCR, one row per CDR3 protein. This sample has approximately 260,000 distinct CDR3 sequences, with approximately 5.2% found just once. The specimen comprised CD4+ T cells sorted from PBMCs, sampled on the day of the yellow fever booster vaccination. The source of these receptors is a man between 18 and 35 years old who received the YFV17D yellow fever vaccine.

V and J are TRBV21-1 and TRBJ2-7; TRBD1, the table's D call, was not compared with the DNA. TRBV21-1 corresponds to a pseudogene. This CDR3 region has 15 residues. The CDR3 DNA is TGTGCCAGCAGCAAAGGGGACCGAAGCTCTTACGAGCAGTACGTC. Residues: CASSKGDRSSYEQYV.

This rearrangement joins TRBV5-1 to TRBJ1-2, with D possibly being TRBD1 (5 bases). The V end lost 0 bases, the J end lost 5 bases, and 14 bases lay between the germline ends. Germline V gene data show CDR1 as SGHRS and CDR2 as YFSETQ. This CDR3 region has 15 residues. The CDR3 nucleotides are TGCGCCAGCAGCTTGGCCAGGGCGAAGCTATATGGCTACACCTTC. Translated: CASSLARAKLYGYTF. Supplemented by reference TRBV5-1 and TRBJ1-2, the full variable domain reads KAGVTQTPRYLIKTRGQQVTLSCSPISGHRSVSWYQQTPGQGLQFLFEYFSETQRNKGNFPGRFSGRQFSNSRSEMNVSTLELGDSALYLCASSLARAKLYGYTFGSGTRLTVV.

The J gene is TRBJ2-1, the V gene TRBV24-1; a possible D gene is TRBD1 (5 bases). V lost 2 bases, J lost 8 bases, and 15 bases lay in between. The CDR3 has 15 residues. Germline assignment: CDR1 KGHDR and CDR2 SFDVKD. DNA of the CDR3: TGTGCCACCAGTGATTCCTCTAGGGGCGGCGATGAGCAGTTCTTC. Translated, it gives CATSDSSRGGDEQFF.

This clonotype was observed a few times. CDR3 coding DNA: TGTGCCAGCAGCCAAGGGGGGGCCCCCAACACCGGGGAGCTGTTTTTT. Protein product: CASSQGGAPNTGELFF. The chain joins TRBV3-1 to TRBJ2-2; the D call may be TRBD1 or TRBD2 (6 bases each). Trimming pared 1 base from V and 2 bases from J, leaving 11 bases between. This CDR3 region has 16 residues. CDR1 is LGHDT, CDR2 YNNKEL, per germline (reference sequence).

The chain recombines TRBV29-1 with TRBJ2-5, with D maybe TRBD1 (6 bases). The germline gives CDR1 SQVTM, CDR2 ANQGSEA. The ends were cut back, 4 bases at V and 5 bases at J, with 11 bases in the middle. The CDR3 is 12 residues long. The CDR3 region is CSVAQGAETQYF. The CDR3, as DNA: TGCAGCGTTGCACAGGGAGCCGAGACCCAGTACTTC.

In this sample, this clonotype turned up a few times. The rearrangement uses TRBV7-2 and TRBJ1-3; D might be TRBD1 (6 bases). The germline V gene encodes CDR1 SGHTA and CDR2 FQGNSA. CDR3 length: 15 residues. Deletions cut 5 bases from V and 2 bases from J, with 13 bases between. CDR3 in DNA: TGTGCCAGCAGCCAGGACAGTGAAACTGGAAACACCATATATTTT. It yields the protein CASSQDSETGNTIYF.

This clonotype was seen ten or more times. The V and J genes are TRBV12-3 or TRBV12-4 and TRBJ2-5; no clear D. V was clipped by 3 bases and J by 2 bases, with 10 bases between them. The CDR3 contains 14 residues. CDR3 sequence reads: CASSFIGRQETQYF. CDR3 coding DNA: TGTGCCAGCAGTTTTATAGGCCGTCAAGAGACCCAGTACTTC.

This clonotype was counted at least ten times. The CDR3 protein is CSVEGSEAQYF. In DNA, the CDR3 is TGCAGCGTTGAAGGCTCGGAGGCCCAGTACTTC. This chain joins TRBV29-1 and TRBJ2-5; tentative D call: TRBD2 (5 bases). The V and J ends lost 1 base and 9 bases respectively, with 9 bases between them. The CDR3 contains 11 residues. The V gene's germline CDR1 is SQVTM and CDR2 ANQGSEA.

The J gene is TRBJ2-5, the V gene TRBV5-4, with 15 nucleotides matching TRBD2. V lost 4 bases and J lost 6; bases outside the gene matches: 7. The germline V gene has CDR1 SGHNT and CDR2 YYREEE (reference sequence). This CDR3 has 16 residues. This CDR3 is CASSGGTSGGIKTQYF. The DNA for the CDR3 is TGTGCCAGCAGCGGCGGGACTAGCGGGGGGATTAAGACCCAGTACTTC. The full variable domain, with the rest looked up from reference TRBV5-4 and TRBJ2-5, is ETGVTQSPTHLIKTRGQQVTLRCSSQSGHNTVSWYQQALGQGPQFIFQYYREEENGRGNFPPRFSGLQFPNYSSELNVNALELDDSALYLCASSGGTSGGIKTQYFGPGTRLLVL.

This chain joins TRBV7-8 and TRBJ2-5; no firm D call. Germline assignment: CDR1 SGHVS and CDR2 FQNEAQ. The V and J ends lost 5 bases and 2 bases respectively, with 9 bases between them. This CDR3 contains 13 residues. CDR3 sequence: CASSPLGQETQYF. The CDR3 DNA follows: TGTGCCAGCAGCCCTTTGGGGCAAGAGACCCAGTACTTC.

This clonotype occurred a few times. The chain joins TRBV7-2 to TRBJ2-2; the match to TRBD2 covers 13 bases. The V gene's germline CDR1 is SGHTA and CDR2 FQGNSA. V was pared by 5 bases and J by 3 bases, with 15 bases of the junction left unmatched. This CDR3 has 20 residues. CDR3 DNA sequence: TGTGCCAGCAGCGGCGGACTAGCGGGGGCCCCTAGTTGGGACACCGGGGAGCTGTTTTTT. It codes for CASSGGLAGAPSWDTGELFF.

There are a few counts of this clonotype. In DNA, the CDR3 is TGTGCCAGCAGCTTAGCGACAGGGAACTCTGGGGCCAACGTCCTGACTTTC. It specifies CASSLATGNSGANVLTF. This chain joins TRBV7-6 and TRBJ2-6, with TRBD1 identical over 7 bases. The germline gives CDR1 SGHVS, CDR2 FNYEAQ. V dropped 0 bases and J dropped 0; count of bases not matched to a gene: 2. This CDR3 has 17 residues.

To note about this clonotype: The junction differs from germline at one of its ends, possibly a read error. V gene TRBV6-4 combines with J gene TRBJ2-3; no clear D. The length of the CDR3 is 13 residues. CDR1 MRHNA and CDR2 SNTAGT come from the germline V gene. The CDR3 DNA follows: TGTGGCAGCAGTGACTCCGACCCGGGTACGCAGTATTTT. It codes for CGSSDSDPGTQYF.

This clonotype was counted at least ten times. V usage is TRBV20-1 and J usage is TRBJ1-5; no reliable D call. Germline V gives CDR1 DFQATT, CDR2 SNEGSKA (reference sequence). CDR3 size: 14 residues. V lost 0 bases to trimming and J lost 0 bases, with 6 bases between them. CDR3: CSAREGNSNQPQHF. The CDR3 coding sequence is TGCAGTGCTAGAGAAGGGAATAGCAATCAGCCCCAGCATTTT.